Presented here are 13 T cell receptor beta chains from one specimen sequenced in a study of chemoradiotherapy in HPV16-positive cancers. TCRdb's copy holds only in-frame clones and misses some; the assay was immunoSEQ multiplex PCR. Of about 17,000 clones detected, over 85% appear once; the ten largest clones hold roughly 2.4%. Source: blood, taken from a patient who underwent chemoradiotherapy. These receptor sequences come from a human donor with HPV-associated anogenital cancer.

The chain uses TRBV2 and TRBJ2-7; D perhaps matches TRBD2 (6 bases). V gave up 4 bases and J gave up 9 bases, with 10 bases separating them. CDR1 and CDR2 from the germline V gene are SNHLY and FYNNEI. The CDR3 loop spans 11 amino acids. The CDR3 loop is CASSVGLGQYF. The DNA for the CDR3 is TGTGCCAGCAGTGTGGGACTGGGGCAGTACTTC. Looking up the rest from reference TRBV2 and TRBJ2-7 gives the full variable domain: EPEVTQTPSHQVTQMGQEVILRCVPISNHLYFYWYRQILGQKVEFLVSFYNNEISEKSEIFDDQFSVERPDGSNFTLKIRSTKLEDSAMYFCASSVGLGQYFGPGTRLTVT.

V and J are TRBV15 and TRBJ2-1; 11 bases map to TRBD2. Per germline, CDR1 LNHNV and CDR2 YYDKDF (reference sequence). There are 18 residues in the CDR3. V shed 0 bases and J 0 bases; nucleotides not matched to a gene: 4. The CDR3 nucleotides are TGTGCCACCAGCAGAGATCTAGCGGGAGGACCCTCCTACAATGAGCAGTTCTTC. Its translation is CATSRDLAGGPSYNEQFF.

The chain carries TRBV27 and TRBJ2-3; D not resolved. The germline V gene encodes CDR1 MNHEY and CDR2 SMNVEV (reference sequence). There are 13 residues in the CDR3. Trimming stripped 2 bases from V and 4 bases from J, with 7 bases between. The CDR3 coding sequence is TGTGCCAGCAGTTTAGGGTTAGCAGATACGCAGTATTTT. Residues: CASSLGLADTQYF.

The chain uses TRBV27 and TRBJ1-5, with D unresolved. V was pared by 2 bases and J by 4 bases, with 6 bases between. The CDR3 contains 13 residues. CDR1 and CDR2 (germline): MNHEY, SMNVEV (reference sequence). CDR3 sequence (DNA): TGTGCCAGCAGTTTAGGGCAAAATCAGCCCCAGCATTTT. The encoded protein is CASSLGQNQPQHF.

The chain carries TRBV7-2 and TRBJ2-7, with 8 bases that match TRBD1. The germline gives CDR1 SGHTA, CDR2 FQGNSA. CDR3 length: 14 amino acids. The ends lost 3 bases at V and 3 bases at J; junction bases unmatched: 4. The CDR3 nucleotides are TGTGCCAGCAGCTTGCAGGGGGCAGACTACGAGCAGTACTTC. This translates into CASSLQGADYEQYF.

This chain uses TRBV4-1 with TRBJ1-3, with TRBD1 as a possible D gene (6 bases). CDR3 length: 17 amino acids. CDR1 is MGHRA, CDR2 YSYEKL, per germline. The ends were cut back, 0 bases at V and 0 bases at J, with 12 bases in the middle. The CDR3 coding sequence is TGCGCCAGCAGCCAAGACGGGGGGGGCTTCTCTGGAAACACCATATATTTT. This sequence encodes CASSQDGGGFSGNTIYF.

The rearrangement links TRBV13 to TRBJ2-7; TRBD2 matches 9 bases. Trimming cost V 0 bases and J 5 bases; bases outside gene matches: 2. This CDR3 spans 14 amino acids. The germline CDR1 and CDR2 sequences are PRHDT and FYEKMQ (reference sequence). The CDR3 DNA reads TGTGCCAGCAGCTTAGGACTAGCGGGCCACGAGCAGTACTTC. Its protein product is CASSLGLAGHEQYF.

The CDR3, as DNA: TGTGCCAGCGGTAGGACCGATACGCAGTATTTT. This encodes CASGRTDTQYF. The chain is built from TRBV2 and TRBJ2-3; D gene uncertain. The CDR3 sequence is 11 residues long. Germline V CDR1 and CDR2: SNHLY, FYNNEI. V was cut by 8 bases and J by 6 bases, with 9 bases left in between. The complete variable domain, with remaining parts taken from reference TRBV2 and TRBJ2-3, reads EPEVTQTPSHQVTQMGQEVILRCVPISNHLYFYWYRQILGQKVEFLVSFYNNEISEKSEIFDDQFSVERPDGSNFTLKIRSTKLEDSAMYFCASGRTDTQYFGPGTRLTVL.

This sequence joins TRBV19 and TRBJ2-7, with 10 bases lining up with TRBD2. Germline CDR1 is LNHDA and CDR2 is SQIVND (reference sequence). With 3 bases clipped from V and 4 bases from J, the junction kept 9 bases outside the gene matches. This CDR3 has 16 amino acids. The CDR3 nucleotides are TGTGCCAGTAGTATGCCTGGAACTAGCGGGACGTACGAGCAGTACTTC. Its protein product is CASSMPGTSGTYEQYF.

This chain joins TRBV15 and TRBJ2-2; D tentatively reads TRBD1 or TRBD2 (5 bases each). CDR1 is LNHNV and CDR2 is YYDKDF in the germline V gene (reference sequence). The CDR3 is 13 amino acids. V lost 6 bases and J lost 3, with 8 bases in between. CDR3: CATRGRDTGELFF. The CDR3, as DNA: TGTGCCACCAGGGGGCGGGACACCGGGGAGCTGTTTTTT.

This rearrangement joins TRBV27 to TRBJ1-1, with D possibly matching TRBD1 (6 bases). The CDR3 length is 13 residues. From germline, CDR1 is MNHEY and CDR2 SMNVEV (reference sequence). Trimming left V 8 bases short and J 4 bases short, with 14 bases between. The chain's CDR3 is CASQGGGGTEAFF. Written as DNA, the CDR3 is TGTGCCAGCCAAGGGGGAGGGGGCACTGAAGCTTTCTTT.

This chain connects TRBV5-4 to TRBJ2-7, with 7 nucleotides matching TRBD1. The CDR3 runs 15 residues. The germline V gene has CDR1 SGHNT and CDR2 YYREEE (reference sequence). Trimming removed 0 bases from V and 4 bases from J; junction bases left unmatched: 7. The CDR3 sequence: CASSLAGQGVYEQYF. CDR3 nucleotide sequence: TGTGCCAGCAGCTTGGCGGGCCAGGGGGTATACGAGCAGTACTTC.

This chain joins TRBV30 and TRBJ1-4, with D perhaps matching TRBD1 (5 bases). The CDR3 is 14 amino acids. Germline CDR1 reads GTSNPN; CDR2 reads SVGIG (reference sequence). V lost 0 bases to trimming and J lost 3 bases, with 8 bases between them. This CDR3 is CAWSVLGANEKLFF. CDR3 nucleotides: TGTGCCTGGAGTGTACTGGGGGCTAATGAAAAACTGTTTTTT. Variable domain in full (rest from reference TRBV30 and TRBJ1-4): SQTIHQWPATLVQPVGSPLSLECTVEGTSNPNLYWYRQAAGRGLQLLFYSVGIGQISSEVPQNLSASRPQDRQFILSSKKLLLSDSGFYLCAWSVLGANEKLFFGSGTQLSVL.